A single sample is the source of the 19 T cell receptor beta chains below, sequenced in a study of identical twins. TCRdb passed the 5' RACE reads through MiXCR, listing each CDR3 protein once. The sample has 200,000 to 250,000 distinct CDR3 sequences, roughly a tenth seen once. Sequenced material: memory T cells sorted from blood. The receptors originated from a man aged 50-59 years in good health.

The genes are TRBV18 and TRBJ1-1; D is unresolved. CDR1 and CDR2 (germline): KGHSH, LQKENI. Trimming removed 3 bases at V and 0 bases at J, with 11 bases between. CDR3 length: 15 residues. CDR3 coding DNA: TGTGCCAGCTCACCCGGCCAGCTCATGAACACTGAAGCTTTCTTT. Translation: CASSPGQLMNTEAFF.

The sample holds a few counts of this clonotype. V is TRBV4-1 and J is TRBJ2-5, with a possible D match to TRBD1 (5 bases). The germline gives CDR1 MGHRA, CDR2 YSYEKL. This CDR3 comprises 13 residues. V was cut by 5 bases and J by 5 bases, with 12 bases left in between. The CDR3 bases are TGCGCCAGCAGCACCCCAGCAGGGGAGACCCAGTACTTC. The encoded protein is CASSTPAGETQYF.

This clonotype was observed many times. The rearrangement uses TRBV7-2 and TRBJ1-5, with D possibly TRBD1 on 5 matching bases. The CDR3 runs to 13 residues. Germline V lookup: CDR1 SGHTA, CDR2 FQGNSA. V lost 5 bases and J 4 bases, leaving 9 bases between the germline ends. The CDR3 DNA sequence: TGTGCCAGCAGCCCGGAGGGGAATCAGCCCCAGCATTTT. It codes for CASSPEGNQPQHF.

This clonotype was detected ten times or more. V usage is TRBV12-3 or TRBV12-4 and J usage is TRBJ1-1, with 7 bases aligning to TRBD1. V lost 6 bases to trimming and J lost 0 bases; unmatched junction nucleotides: 10. CDR3 length: 16 amino acids. The CDR3: CASRGRDRFMNTEAFF. The CDR3 DNA reads TGTGCCAGCAGGGGCCGGGACAGATTCATGAACACTGAAGCTTTCTTT.

As regards this clonotype: The junction shows a germline mismatch at one end, possibly a read error. This rearrangement joins TRBV11-2 to TRBJ2-1; TRBD2 matches 10 bases. The length of the CDR3 is 15 residues. Germline V gene lookup returns CDR1 SGHAT and CDR2 FQNNGV. The CDR3 region is CACSATSGIYNEQFF. The DNA for the CDR3 is TGTGCCTGCAGCGCAACTAGCGGGATATACAATGAGCAGTTCTTC.

This clonotype was picked up a small number of times. V usage is TRBV20-1 and J usage is TRBJ2-1, with D maybe TRBD2 (5 bases). CDR1 is DFQATT, CDR2 SNEGSKA, per germline (reference sequence). Trimming removed 5 bases at V and 7 bases at J, with 27 bases between. This CDR3 is built from 17 residues. The CDR3, as DNA: TGCAGTGCTCGTCACCTGCGGCTAAGCGGTATTAGAAATGAGCAGTTCTTC. It encodes CSARHLRLSGIRNEQFF.

In its sample, this clonotype was seen many times. The chain links TRBV7-2 to TRBJ2-1; 8 bases are a match to TRBD2. This CDR3 region has 15 residues. The V and J ends lost 5 bases and 7 bases, in that order; junction bases with no gene match: 10. CDR1 and CDR2 (germline): SGHTA, FQGNSA. The CDR3 spells CASSEIGGAGNEQFF. CDR3 nucleotide sequence: TGTGCCAGCAGCGAAATCGGGGGGGCCGGTAATGAGCAGTTCTTC.

This clonotype was recorded many times. The rearrangement joins TRBV11-2 to TRBJ1-2; no clear D gene. Germline assignment: CDR1 SGHAT and CDR2 FQNNGV. The V end was cut by 1 base, the J end by 0 bases, with 3 bases between. This CDR3 has 13 amino acids. The CDR3 region has the DNA TGTGCCAGCAGCTTAGTTACTAACTATGGCTACACCTTC. It translates to CASSLVTNYGYTF. Using reference TRBV11-2 and TRBJ1-2 for the parts outside the CDR3, the full variable domain is EAGVAQSPRYKIIEKRQSVAFWCNPISGHATLYWYQQILGQGPKLLIQFQNNGVVDDSQLPKDRFSAERLKGVDSTLKIQPAKLEDSAVYLCASSLVTNYGYTFGSGTRLTVV.

There are many counts of this clonotype. This chain joins TRBV5-6 and TRBJ2-2; 9 bases agree with TRBD1. Germline lookup yields CDR1 SGHDT and CDR2 YYEEEE. This CDR3 has 17 amino acids. V lost 0 bases and J lost 6; bases outside the gene matches: 9. The CDR3 DNA is TGTGCCAGCAGCTTGGACAGGGGGCGCGTTGTTTCCGGGGAGCTGTTTTTT. This sequence encodes CASSLDRGRVVSGELFF. The full variable domain, in which reference TRBV5-6 and TRBJ2-2 provide the parts outside the CDR3, is DAGVTQSPTHLIKTRGQQVTLRCSPKSGHDTVSWYQQALGQGPQFIFQYYEEEERQRGNFPDRFSGHQFPNYSSELNVNALLLGDSALYLCASSLDRGRVVSGELFFGEGSRLTVL.

This clonotype was observed a few times. This sequence joins TRBV5-1 and TRBJ1-4; the D is unclear. The V end lost 0 bases, the J end lost 3 bases, and 12 bases lay between the germline ends. CDR3 length equals 16 residues. Germline V gene data show CDR1 as SGHRS and CDR2 as YFSETQ. The DNA of the CDR3 is TGCGCCAGCAGCTTGGGGGTTCGGGGAGCTAATGAAAAACTGTTTTTT. It codes for CASSLGVRGANEKLFF.

V is TRBV20-1 and J is TRBJ2-3; 9 nucleotides line up with TRBD1. CDR3 size: 16 residues. Trimming cost V 3 bases and J 2 bases; bases outside gene matches: 9. Germline V gives CDR1 DFQATT, CDR2 SNEGSKA (reference sequence). CDR3: CSASPRQGVDTDTQYF. CDR3 coding DNA: TGCAGTGCTAGCCCCCGACAGGGGGTAGACACAGATACGCAGTATTTT.

This rearrangement joins TRBV4-2 to TRBJ2-7; TRBD1 might be the D (5 bases). CDR1 and CDR2 (germline): LGHNA, YNFKEQ. The CDR3 is made up of 16 amino acids. V shed 0 bases and J shed 2 bases, with 14 bases lying between them. The CDR3: CASSQDYTGTTYEQYF. For the CDR3, the DNA is TGTGCCAGCAGCCAAGATTATACAGGAACCACCTACGAGCAGTACTTC.

The rearrangement links TRBV18 to TRBJ1-2, with a weak D call TRBD1 (5 bases). CDR1 is KGHSH and CDR2 is LQKENI in the germline V gene. The CDR3 is 14 residues long. V lost 4 bases and J lost 5, with 14 bases in between. Here the CDR3 reads CASSQTGRSYGYTF. DNA of the CDR3: TGTGCCAGCTCACAGACGGGACGGTCTTATGGCTACACCTTC.

CDR3 region: CSARGASLETQYF. The CDR3 DNA is TGCAGTGCTAGAGGGGCTAGTCTGGAGACCCAGTACTTC. V is TRBV20-1 and J is TRBJ2-5; unclear D gene. Germline assignment: CDR1 DFQATT and CDR2 SNEGSKA (reference sequence). The V gene lost 1 base and the J gene lost 5 bases, with 11 bases spanning the gap. The CDR3 runs 13 residues.

V usage is TRBV29-1 and J usage is TRBJ2-5; TRBD1 aligns across 10 bases. The germline V gene encodes CDR1 SQVTM and CDR2 ANQGSEA. V was pared by 6 bases and J by 3 bases, with 7 bases of the junction left unmatched. The CDR3 has 14 residues. The CDR3 nucleotides read TGCAGCGTCAATCCCGGGACAGGGGAAGAGACCCAGTACTTC. Translation gives CSVNPGTGEETQYF.

Only a few counts were recorded for this clonotype. The V gene is TRBV6-2 or TRBV6-3, the J gene TRBJ1-2, with D unresolved. V was shortened by 4 bases and J by 5 bases, with 8 bases between the two germline ends. The CDR3 sequence is 12 residues long. Germline-derived CDR1 and CDR2 are MNHEY and SVGEGT. The CDR3 spells CASSSYSYGYTF. The CDR3 coding sequence is TGTGCCAGCAGTTCCTACTCGTATGGCTACACCTTC.

This clonotype was seen ten or more times. V gene TRBV12-3 or TRBV12-4 combines with J gene TRBJ2-1, with TRBD2 matching 11 bases. Trimming took 6 bases from V and 9 from J; bases not matched to a gene: 10. There are 15 residues in the CDR3. Written as DNA, the CDR3 is TGTGCCAGCAGCCGAACTAGCGGGAGTGGTGGTGAGCAGTTCTTC. Its protein product is CASSRTSGSGGEQFF.

The chain has TRBV20-1 and TRBJ2-3; possibly TRBD2 for D (8 bases). CDR1 and CDR2 from the germline V gene are DFQATT and SNEGSKA (reference sequence). CDR3 length: 15 amino acids. Deletions cut 3 bases from V and 6 bases from J, with 19 bases between. Here the CDR3 reads CSASGGGGGSDTQYF. The CDR3 DNA reads TGCAGTGCTAGCGGAGGGGGCGGGGGGTCGGATACGCAGTATTTT.

The rearrangement uses TRBV6-1 and TRBJ1-5; tentatively, D is TRBD1 (6 bases). The CDR3 runs 13 residues. Between the trimmed V and J ends, which lost 4 bases and 6 bases, there was a span of 10 bases. In germline, CDR1 is MNHNS, CDR2 SASEGT. The CDR3 here is CASSAGGGQPQHF. The CDR3 nucleotides are TGTGCCAGCAGTGCGGGAGGGGGTCAGCCCCAGCATTTT.